This TCR beta chain stems from a study of blood T cell repertoires in COVID-19. Study overall: Samples of COVID-19 (acute and convalescent) were obtained from the United States, Italy and Spain. PBMCs, B-cell-depleted T cells, or T cells provided the cDNA or gDNA that made up the material.

Original handling: By means of reference gene primer amplification, nucleated cell counts were estimated. Assay: immunoSEQ multiplex PCR; the TCRdb copy retains only in-frame clones and omits some. D and trimming come from the DNA, and the V and J calls and clone size come from that table. The table includes hundreds of thousands of clones, about 89% detected once. Germline CDR1 is MNHEY and CDR2 is SMNVEV (reference sequence). This CDR3 comprises 14 residues. V was trimmed by 10 bases and J by 2 bases, leaving 15 bases between them. V and J are TRBV27 and TRBJ1-3; D call uncertain. Specimen: peripheral blood. The TCR was taken from a woman aged 25 to 39 with acute or convalescent COVID-19. CDR3 sequence: CATKLTNAGNTIYF. DNA of the CDR3: TGTGCCACAAAACTCACTAACGCTGGAAACACCATATATTTT.